The 2 T cell receptor beta chains given below trace back to one sample, sequenced in a study of regulatory T cells in long-lasting Graves disease. The time point is: newly diagnosed GD, antithyroid drugs for less than 3 months. After RNA was extracted from PBMCs, the TCR library was made from it. Building of the TCR beta libraries involved iRepertoire HTBI primers and Arm-PCR of CDR3 regions. TCRdb analysed the multiplex PCR reads with MiXCR anew, one entry per CDR3 protein. The table has 400,000 to 500,000 distinct CDR3 sequences, around 15% seen once; the top ten hold around a sixth. The same sample was also used in a study of T cells in Graves' hyperthyroidism and ophthalmopathy.

This sample comprised peripheral blood mononuclear cells (PBMCs), obtained at new diagnosis, from a patient treated with antithyroid drugs. These receptors came from a woman between 50 and 59 years old with Graves disease.

At least ten counts were recorded for this clonotype. V gene TRBV24-1 combines with J gene TRBJ2-2, with TRBD2 matching over 12 bases. In germline, CDR1 is KGHDR, CDR2 SFDVKD. This CDR3 is 18 amino acids long. Trimming cost V 4 bases and J 6 bases; bases outside gene matches: 11. DNA of the CDR3: TGTGCCACCAGTGACCCTAGCGGGAGGGCCCTCGGGGCCGGGGAGCTGTTTTTT. Protein product: CATSDPSGRALGAGELFF.

There are many counts of this clonotype. The chain carries TRBV20-1 and TRBJ1-5, with D perhaps matching TRBD1 (5 bases). From germline, CDR1 is DFQATT and CDR2 SNEGSKA (reference sequence). The CDR3 contains 16 residues. V lost 0 bases and J lost 0, with 12 bases in between. The CDR3 DNA reads as TGCAGTGCTAGAGACAGGGTAGGGTATAGCAATCAGCCCCAGCATTTT. This encodes CSARDRVGYSNQPQHF.